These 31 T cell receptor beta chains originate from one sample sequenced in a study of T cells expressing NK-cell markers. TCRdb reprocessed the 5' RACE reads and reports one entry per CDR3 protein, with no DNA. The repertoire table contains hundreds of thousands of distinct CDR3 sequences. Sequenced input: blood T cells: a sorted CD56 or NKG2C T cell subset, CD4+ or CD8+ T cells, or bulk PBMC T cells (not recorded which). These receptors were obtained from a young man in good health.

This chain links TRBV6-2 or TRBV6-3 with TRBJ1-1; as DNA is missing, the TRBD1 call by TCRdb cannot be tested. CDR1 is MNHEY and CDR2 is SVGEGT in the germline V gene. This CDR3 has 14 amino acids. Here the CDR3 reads CASRYTGGSPEAFF.

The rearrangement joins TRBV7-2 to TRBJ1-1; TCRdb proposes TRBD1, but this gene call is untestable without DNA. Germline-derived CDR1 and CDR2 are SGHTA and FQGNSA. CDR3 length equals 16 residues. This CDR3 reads CASSLARAGQDTEAFF.

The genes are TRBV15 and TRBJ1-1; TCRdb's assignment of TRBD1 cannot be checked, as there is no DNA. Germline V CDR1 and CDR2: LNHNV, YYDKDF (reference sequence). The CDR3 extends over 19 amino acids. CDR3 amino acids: CATSRDNGPGTGLHTEAFF. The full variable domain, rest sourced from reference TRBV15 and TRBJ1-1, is DAMVIQNPRYQVTQFGKPVTLSCSQTLNHNVMYWYQQKSSQAPKLLFHYYDKDFNNEADTPDNFQSRRPNTSFCFLDIRSPGLGDTAMYLCATSRDNGPGTGLHTEAFFGQGTRLTVV.

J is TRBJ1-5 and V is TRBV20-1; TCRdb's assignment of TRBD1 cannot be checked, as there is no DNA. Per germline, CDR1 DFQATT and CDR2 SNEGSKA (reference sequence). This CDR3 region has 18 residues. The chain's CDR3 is CSASPTRLQGGSNQPQHF.

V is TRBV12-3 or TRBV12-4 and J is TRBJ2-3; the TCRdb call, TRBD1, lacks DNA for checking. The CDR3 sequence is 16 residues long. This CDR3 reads CASSPRFGEGGVTQYF.

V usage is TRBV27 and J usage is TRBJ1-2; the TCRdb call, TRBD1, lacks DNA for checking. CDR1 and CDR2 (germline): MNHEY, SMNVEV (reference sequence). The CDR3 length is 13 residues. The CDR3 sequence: CASSFVTGDGYTF.

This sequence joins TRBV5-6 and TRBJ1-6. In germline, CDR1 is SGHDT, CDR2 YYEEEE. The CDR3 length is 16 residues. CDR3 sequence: CASSLSESSYNSPLHF.

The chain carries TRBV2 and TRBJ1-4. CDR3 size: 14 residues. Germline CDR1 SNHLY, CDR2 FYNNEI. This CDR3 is CASRDPATNEKLFF.

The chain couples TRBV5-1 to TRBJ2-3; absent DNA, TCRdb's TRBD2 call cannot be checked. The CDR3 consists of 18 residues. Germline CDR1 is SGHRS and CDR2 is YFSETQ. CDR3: CASGPSGSSGAGTDTQYF.

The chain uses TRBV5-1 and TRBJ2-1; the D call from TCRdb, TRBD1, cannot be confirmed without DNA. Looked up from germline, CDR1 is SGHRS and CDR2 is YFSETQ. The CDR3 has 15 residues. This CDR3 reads CASSPVGTGHNEQFF. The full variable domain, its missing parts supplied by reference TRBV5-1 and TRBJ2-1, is KAGVTQTPRYLIKTRGQQVTLSCSPISGHRSVSWYQQTPGQGLQFLFEYFSETQRNKGNFPGRFSGRQFSNSRSEMNVSTLELGDSALYLCASSPVGTGHNEQFFGPGTRLTVL.

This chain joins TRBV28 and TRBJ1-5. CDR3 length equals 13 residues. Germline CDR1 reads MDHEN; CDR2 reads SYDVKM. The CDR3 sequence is CASSEGRNQPQHF.

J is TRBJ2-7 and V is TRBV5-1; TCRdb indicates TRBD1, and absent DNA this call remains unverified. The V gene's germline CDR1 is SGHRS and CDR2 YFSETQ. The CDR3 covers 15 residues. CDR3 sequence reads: CASSTGQTLSYEQYF.

The CDR3 loop reads CATSDALAVTSNEQFF. The chain uses TRBV24-1 and TRBJ2-1; TCRdb picks TRBD2, but there is no DNA to check that call. This CDR3 is built from 16 residues. The germline V gene encodes CDR1 KGHDR and CDR2 SFDVKD.

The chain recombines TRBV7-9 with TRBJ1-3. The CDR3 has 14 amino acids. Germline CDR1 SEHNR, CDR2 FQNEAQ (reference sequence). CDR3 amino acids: CASSLQGGGNTIYF.

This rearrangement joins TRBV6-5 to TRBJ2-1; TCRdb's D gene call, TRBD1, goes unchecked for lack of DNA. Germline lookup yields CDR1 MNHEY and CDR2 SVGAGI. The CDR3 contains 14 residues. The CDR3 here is CASSYGDSSNEQFF.

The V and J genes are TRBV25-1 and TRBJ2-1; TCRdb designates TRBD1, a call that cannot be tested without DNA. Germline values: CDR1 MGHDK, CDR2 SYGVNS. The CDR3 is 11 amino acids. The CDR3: CAVGESDEQFF.

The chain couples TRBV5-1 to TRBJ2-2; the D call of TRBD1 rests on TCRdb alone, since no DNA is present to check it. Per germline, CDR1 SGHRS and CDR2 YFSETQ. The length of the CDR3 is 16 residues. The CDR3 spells CASSLEAQGSTGELFF.

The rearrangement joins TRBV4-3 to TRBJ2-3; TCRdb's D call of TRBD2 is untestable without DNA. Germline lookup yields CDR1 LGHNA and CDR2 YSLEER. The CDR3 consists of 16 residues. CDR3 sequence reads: CASSQVRVSWLDTQYF.

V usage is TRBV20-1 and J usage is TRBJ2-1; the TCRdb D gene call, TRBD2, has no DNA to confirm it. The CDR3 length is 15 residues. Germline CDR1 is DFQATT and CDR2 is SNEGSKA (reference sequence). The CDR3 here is CSAGGTSGISHEQFF.

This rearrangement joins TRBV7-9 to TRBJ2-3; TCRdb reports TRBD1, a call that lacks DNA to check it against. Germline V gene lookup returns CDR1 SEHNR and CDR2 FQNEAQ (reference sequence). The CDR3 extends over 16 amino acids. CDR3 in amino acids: CASSLVVGRGTDTQYF.

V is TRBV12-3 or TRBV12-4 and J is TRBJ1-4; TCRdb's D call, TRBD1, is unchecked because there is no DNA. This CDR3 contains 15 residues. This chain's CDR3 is CASTPTGGAYEKLFF.

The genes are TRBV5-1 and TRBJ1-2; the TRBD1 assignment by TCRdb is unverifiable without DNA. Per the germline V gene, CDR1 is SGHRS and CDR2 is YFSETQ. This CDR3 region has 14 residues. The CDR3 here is CASRAGTSARGYTF.

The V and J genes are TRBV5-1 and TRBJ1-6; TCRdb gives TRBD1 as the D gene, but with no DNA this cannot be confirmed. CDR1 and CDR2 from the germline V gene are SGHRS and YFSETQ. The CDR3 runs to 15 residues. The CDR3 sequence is CASSLRGTDNSPLHF.

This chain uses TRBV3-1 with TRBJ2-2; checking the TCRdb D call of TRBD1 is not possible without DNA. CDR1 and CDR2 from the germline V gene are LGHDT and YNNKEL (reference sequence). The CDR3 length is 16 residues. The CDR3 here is CASSLTTGRWTGELFF.

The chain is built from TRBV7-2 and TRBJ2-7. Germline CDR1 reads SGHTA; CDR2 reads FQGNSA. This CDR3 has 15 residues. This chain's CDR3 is CASSLSGRTYSEQYF.

The CDR3 here is CASSQEGRGRGYTF. The chain has TRBV3-1 and TRBJ1-2. Germline CDR1 is LGHDT and CDR2 is YNNKEL (reference sequence). CDR3 length: 14 amino acids. Drawing the rest from reference TRBV3-1 and TRBJ1-2, the complete variable domain is DTAVSQTPKYLVTQMGNDKSIKCEQNLGHDTMYWYKQDSKKFLKIMFSYNNKELIINETVPNRFSPKSPDKAHLNLHINSLELGDSAVYFCASSQEGRGRGYTFGSGTRLTVV.

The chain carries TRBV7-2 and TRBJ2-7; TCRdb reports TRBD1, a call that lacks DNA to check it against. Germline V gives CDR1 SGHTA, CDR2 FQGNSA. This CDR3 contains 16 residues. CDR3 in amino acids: CASSLEGRGWIYEQYF.

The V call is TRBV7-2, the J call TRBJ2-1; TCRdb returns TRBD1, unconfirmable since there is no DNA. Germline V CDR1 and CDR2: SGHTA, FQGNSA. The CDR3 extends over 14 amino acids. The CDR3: CASSYRQGAGEQFF.

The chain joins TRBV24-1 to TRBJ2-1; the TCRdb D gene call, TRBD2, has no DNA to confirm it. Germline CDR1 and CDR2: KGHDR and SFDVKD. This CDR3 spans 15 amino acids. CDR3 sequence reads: CATSESSGSYNEQFF.

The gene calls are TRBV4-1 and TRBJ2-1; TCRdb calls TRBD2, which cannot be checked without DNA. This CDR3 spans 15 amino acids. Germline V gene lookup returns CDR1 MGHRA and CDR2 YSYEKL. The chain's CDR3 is CASSPELVRVNEQFF.

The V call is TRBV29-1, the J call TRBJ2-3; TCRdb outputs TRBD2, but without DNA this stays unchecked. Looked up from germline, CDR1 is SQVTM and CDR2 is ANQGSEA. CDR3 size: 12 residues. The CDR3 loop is CSVVPLQDTQYF.